This T cell receptor beta chain derives from a study of blood T cell repertoires in COVID-19. Looking at the study overall: T cells, B-cell-depleted T cells, or PBMCs provided the cDNA or gDNA that served as material.

Recruits, aged about 18 to 95 years, lived in 24 US areas. Self-reported history from a screening survey and questionnaire set each donor's cohort. Germline CDR1 and CDR2: SGHTA and FQGTGA. The CDR3 loop spans 16 amino acids. J lost 6 bases, V lost 5 bases, and 11 bases had no gene match. Clones were sequenced by immunoSEQ multiplex PCR, and TCRdb holds only the in-frame ones, with some missing. The top ten hold around 20% of the sample, which has a few hundred thousand clones, more than 90% seen once. This rearrangement joins TRBV7-3 to TRBJ2-2; 8 nucleotides agree with TRBD2. Sequenced sample: PBMCs or T cells enriched from blood (not recorded which). The receptor was derived from a woman in her twenties or thirties who had recovered from COVID-19. DNA for the CDR3: TGTGCCAGCAGCCCGACGGGACTAGAGTATCCCGGGGAGCTGTTTTTT. Residues: CASSPTGLEYPGELFF.